This passage covers 18 T cell receptor beta chains from one sample sequenced in a study of cytomegalovirus exposure and HLA in healthy donors. PCR involved 60 Vbeta and 13 Jbeta primers. This table comes from immunoSEQ multiplex PCR, and its TCRdb copy is limited to in-frame clones, with some not included. The top ten hold just under 5% of the sample, which has approximately 160,000 clones, about 75% seen once. Source material: PBMCs. The receptors were sampled from a male donor in good health and CMV-seronegative.

The genes are TRBV11-2 and TRBJ2-3; TRBD2 agrees at 11 bases. CDR1 is SGHAT and CDR2 is FQNNGV in the germline V gene. The trim removed 5 bases at V and 4 bases at J, leaving 2 bases unmatched. This CDR3 contains 14 residues. CDR3 in DNA: TGTGCCAGCAGCCTGGGACTAGCGGCAGATACGCAGTATTTT. Its protein is CASSLGLAADTQYF.

This clone was detected ten times or more. V and J are TRBV19 and TRBJ1-4, with D unresolved. V was clipped by 3 bases and J by 0 bases, with 8 bases between them. The CDR3 has 15 residues. Germline values: CDR1 LNHDA, CDR2 SQIVND (reference sequence). CDR3 DNA sequence: TGTGCCAGTAGTATGAGTCTGGCAACTAATGAAAAACTGTTTTTT. Encoded protein: CASSMSLATNEKLFF.

This clone has just a few counts. Other DNA sequences in this sample translate to the same CDR3. This chain connects TRBV4-3 to TRBJ2-5; possibly TRBD1 for D (5 bases). Germline V gives CDR1 LGHNA, CDR2 YSLEER. The CDR3 is made up of 15 amino acids. V was shortened by 0 bases and J by 1 base, with 9 bases between the two germline ends. CDR3 in amino acids: CASSQDGDSQETQYF. DNA of the CDR3: TGCGCCAGCAGCCAAGATGGAGACAGCCAAGAGACCCAGTACTTC.

CDR3 sequence: CASSFWGRNEQFF. CDR3 coding DNA: TGTGCCAGCAGCTTTTGGGGGCGGAATGAGCAGTTCTTC. The rearrangement joins TRBV5-6 to TRBJ2-1; D is perhaps TRBD1 (6 bases). Trimming pared 2 bases from V and 7 bases from J, leaving 10 bases between. Germline CDR1 SGHDT, CDR2 YYEEEE. The CDR3 spans 13 residues.

The chain is built from TRBV5-1 and TRBJ2-7; 10 bases match TRBD1. The J segment lost 6 bases and the V segment lost 6 bases, leaving 9 bases of the junction unmatched. The germline V gene has CDR1 SGHRS and CDR2 YFSETQ. CDR3 size: 14 residues. In DNA, the CDR3 is TGCGCCAGCATGCCGGGACAGGGGACAAGCGAGCAGTACTTC. Translation: CASMPGQGTSEQYF.

This rearrangement joins TRBV7-8 to TRBJ1-5, with TRBD1 matching 7 bases. J was trimmed by 6 bases and V by 5 bases; bases with no gene match: 10. CDR1 SGHVS and CDR2 FQNEAQ come from the germline V gene. The CDR3 is 15 residues long. The CDR3, as DNA: TGTGCCAGCAGCCCGGACAGGCGCCCCCCTCAGCCCCAGCATTTT. It codes for CASSPDRRPPQPQHF.

The chain carries TRBV19 and TRBJ2-7, with 7 bases fitting TRBD1. V shed 6 bases, J shed 3 bases, and the junction held 11 bases outside the gene matches. CDR1 is LNHDA and CDR2 is SQIVND in the germline V gene (reference sequence). The CDR3 runs to 15 residues. The CDR3 sequence: CASRISGGDDYEQYF. The CDR3 DNA sequence: TGTGCCAGTAGGATCTCAGGGGGTGACGACTACGAGCAGTACTTC.

This rearrangement joins TRBV28 to TRBJ1-1; possible D gene TRBD1, 6 bases. This CDR3 has 12 amino acids. V was clipped by 3 bases and J by 14 bases, with 16 bases between them. The germline gives CDR1 MDHEN, CDR2 SYDVKM. This CDR3 is CASSLRTEAQFF. CDR3 coding DNA: TGTGCCAGCAGTTTGCGGACAGAGGCCCAATTCTTT. The complete variable domain, with remaining parts taken from reference TRBV28 and TRBJ1-1, reads DVKVTQSSRYLVKRTGEKVFLECVQDMDHENMFWYRQDPGLGLRLIYFSYDVKMKEKGDIPEGYSVSREKKERFSLILESASTNQTSMYLCASSLRTEAQFFGQGTRLTVV.

The rearrangement uses TRBV19 and TRBJ1-4; D not resolved. The V and J ends lost 4 bases and 8 bases respectively, with 17 bases between them. Germline V gene sequence: CDR1 LNHDA, CDR2 SQIVND (reference sequence). The CDR3 is 15 residues long. CDR3 DNA: TGTGCCAGTAGTACCCCCCAGTTTGCAAACGAAAAACTGTTTTTT. Encoded protein: CASSTPQFANEKLFF.

V and J are TRBV9 and TRBJ1-2, with 9 bases matching TRBD1. The CDR3 has 16 residues. V gave up 5 bases and J gave up 6 bases; unmatched junction bases: 14. Looked up from germline, CDR1 is SGDLS and CDR2 is YYNGEE. CDR3 nucleotide sequence: TGTGCCAGCAGTCTCACCCCGGGACAGGGAAAGAATGGCTACACCTTC. Encoded protein: CASSLTPGQGKNGYTF. The full variable domain, rest sourced from reference TRBV9 and TRBJ1-2, is DSGVTQTPKHLITATGQRVTLRCSPRSGDLSVYWYQQSLDQGLQFLIQYYNGEERAKGNILERFSAQQFPDLHSELNLSSLELGDSALYFCASSLTPGQGKNGYTFGSGTRLTVV.

This chain uses TRBV29-1 with TRBJ2-5, with D possibly TRBD2 on 5 matching bases. The CDR3 covers 11 residues. CDR1 SQVTM and CDR2 ANQGSEA come from the germline V gene. For the CDR3, the DNA is TGCAACGGACTTCAACAAGAGACCCAGTACTTC. Translating gives CNGLQQETQYF.

This chain joins TRBV18 and TRBJ1-5; weak D call: TRBD1 (5 bases). CDR3 length: 13 amino acids. V was pared by 4 bases and J by 8 bases, with 12 bases between. CDR1 and CDR2 (germline): KGHSH, LQKENI. CDR3 sequence reads: CASSQQQDEPQHF. The DNA for the CDR3 is TGTGCCAGCTCACAACAACAGGACGAGCCCCAGCATTTT.

The chain is built from TRBV7-8 and TRBJ1-1; D ambiguous. Looked up from germline, CDR1 is SGHVS and CDR2 is FQNEAQ. V dropped 4 bases and J dropped 8 bases, with 17 bases sitting between them. The CDR3 loop spans 14 amino acids. DNA for the CDR3: TGTGCCAGCAGCTCCCCCTTTCAGGCTTCAGAAGCTTTCTTT. It codes for CASSSPFQASEAFF.

This clone appeared a few times. The J gene is TRBJ2-2, the V gene TRBV19; D is undetermined. V shed 5 bases and J shed 0 bases, with 7 bases lying between them. Germline assignment: CDR1 LNHDA and CDR2 SQIVND (reference sequence). The CDR3 totals 14 residues. CDR3 residues: CASSPRANTGELFF. CDR3 nucleotides: TGTGCCAGTAGTCCAAGAGCGAACACCGGGGAGCTGTTTTTT.

This sequence joins TRBV2 and TRBJ2-2; 7 nucleotides align to TRBD1. The J segment lost 5 bases and the V segment lost 7 bases, leaving 16 bases of the junction unmatched. Per the germline V gene, CDR1 is SNHLY and CDR2 is FYNNEI. The CDR3 sequence is 17 residues long. CDR3 sequence reads: CASTWEGWGQQTGELFF. CDR3 DNA sequence: TGTGCCAGCACCTGGGAAGGGTGGGGACAGCAAACCGGGGAGCTGTTTTTT.

The rearrangement links TRBV5-1 to TRBJ2-1; TRBD2 agrees at 7 bases. The CDR3 spans 16 residues. The germline CDR1 and CDR2 sequences are SGHRS and YFSETQ. V shed 4 bases and J 0 bases; nucleotides not matched to a gene: 7. CDR3 bases: TGCGCCAGCAGCCCCCCTAGCGGAAGCTCCTACAATGAGCAGTTCTTC. Protein product: CASSPPSGSSYNEQFF.

V is TRBV6-5 and J is TRBJ2-5; D is unclear. CDR1 MNHEY and CDR2 SVGAGI come from the germline V gene. Trimming shortened V by 6 bases and J by 2 bases, and 4 bases separated the two germline ends. The CDR3 consists of 11 residues. The CDR3 DNA is TGTGCCAGCAGACAGCAAGAGACCCAGTACTTC. Translation: CASRQQETQYF.

V gene TRBV30 combines with J gene TRBJ2-1, with 8 bases matching TRBD2. V gave up 4 bases and J gave up 6 bases; unmatched junction bases: 5. CDR1 GTSNPN and CDR2 SVGIG come from the germline V gene (reference sequence). CDR3 length: 13 amino acids. CDR3 nucleotides: TGTGCCTGGATCACGGCGGGAGGCAATGAGCAGTTCTTC. Translating it yields CAWITAGGNEQFF.